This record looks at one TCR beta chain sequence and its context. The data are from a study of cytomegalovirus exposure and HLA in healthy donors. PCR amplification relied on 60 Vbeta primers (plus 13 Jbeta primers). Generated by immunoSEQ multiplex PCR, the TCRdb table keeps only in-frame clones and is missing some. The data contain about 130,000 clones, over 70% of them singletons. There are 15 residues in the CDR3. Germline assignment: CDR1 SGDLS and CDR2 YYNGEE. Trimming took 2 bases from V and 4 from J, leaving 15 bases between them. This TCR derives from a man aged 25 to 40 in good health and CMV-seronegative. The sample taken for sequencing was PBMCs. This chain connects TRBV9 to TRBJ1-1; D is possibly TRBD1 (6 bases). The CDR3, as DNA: TGTGCCAGCAGCGTTCAGGGGCAGTCGGGCACTGAAGCTTTCTTT. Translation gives CASSVQGQSGTEAFF.